This T cell receptor beta chain was identified during a study of shared T cell receptors in the human thymus. The CDR3 extends over 17 amino acids. Germline CDR1 is MGHDK and CDR2 is SYGVNS. Trimming cost V 3 bases and J 2 bases; bases outside gene matches: 8. Only in-frame clones appear in the TCRdb table, and some are missing; sequencing was by immunoSEQ multiplex PCR. This table holds hundreds of thousands of clones, roughly 90% found once. In addition, the sample was reused for a study of human thymus T cells. In that study: Infants, healthy and Finnish, who were having corrective surgery for congenital heart defects served as donors. Thymic resections from corrective heart surgery supplied the tissue. Related work found strong thymic repertoire overlap between unrelated individuals.

This receptor was taken from a boy under three years old with a congenital heart defect. The specimen sequenced was thymocytes. V and J are TRBV25-1 and TRBJ2-1, with 9 bases that match TRBD1. The DNA of the CDR3 is TGTGCCAGCAGTGATCCCACCGGGACAGGGACCTACAATGAGCAGTTCTTC. Translating gives CASSDPTGTGTYNEQFF.